Following are 13 T cell receptor beta chains from one sample sequenced in a study of blood T cell repertoires in COVID-19. This table comes from immunoSEQ multiplex PCR, and its TCRdb copy is limited to in-frame clones, with some not included. The sample has about 220,000 clones, just over 85% seen once. The sequenced sample was PBMCs or T cells enriched from blood (not recorded which). These receptors came from a woman aged 40 to 50 with acute COVID-19.

The chain has TRBV27 and TRBJ1-1, with D unclear. V lost 8 bases to trimming and J lost 7 bases, with 8 bases between them. The CDR3 totals 10 residues. The germline CDR1 and CDR2 sequences are MNHEY and SMNVEV (reference sequence). Written as DNA, the CDR3 is TGTGCCAGCGGTCCTAGTGAAGCTTTCTTT. This codes for CASGPSEAFF.

The CDR3 protein is CASSLLAGPYNEQFF. Here the CDR3 DNA reads TGTGCCAGCAGTCTCCTAGCGGGCCCCTACAATGAGCAGTTCTTC. The rearrangement links TRBV27 to TRBJ2-1, with 8 bases matching TRBD2. V was clipped by 5 bases and J by 2 bases; unmatched bases: 5. Germline V CDR1 and CDR2: MNHEY, SMNVEV (reference sequence). The CDR3 runs to 15 residues.

The chain recombines TRBV11-2 with TRBJ2-7, with D possibly being TRBD1 (5 bases). CDR3 length: 16 residues. Germline CDR1 SGHAT, CDR2 FQNNGV. V was clipped by 6 bases and J by 0 bases, with 18 bases between them. This chain's CDR3 is CASRPTTQVVSYEQYF. DNA of the CDR3: TGTGCCAGCAGACCAACGACACAGGTTGTCTCCTACGAGCAGTACTTC.

The gene calls are TRBV14 and TRBJ2-6; unclear D gene. The V and J ends lost 4 bases and 1 base respectively, with 5 bases between them. Germline V gene lookup returns CDR1 SGHDN and CDR2 FVKESK. The CDR3 has 14 amino acids. CDR3 sequence (DNA): TGTGCCAGCAGCCCGCTATCTGGGGCCAACGTCCTGACTTTC. It codes for CASSPLSGANVLTF.

CDR3 region: CASSTNPQDSNYGYTF. CDR3 coding DNA: TGTGCCAGCAGCACTAACCCACAAGACAGTAACTATGGCTACACCTTC. This rearrangement joins TRBV9 to TRBJ1-2; a weak D match, TRBD1 (5 bases). V lost 4 bases, J lost 1 base, and 17 bases lay in between. The V gene's germline CDR1 is SGDLS and CDR2 YYNGEE. This CDR3 spans 16 amino acids.

As DNA, the CDR3 is TGTGCCAGCAGCTCGGACAGCTTGAGCTCTGGGGCCAACGTCCTGACTTTC. It codes for CASSSDSLSSGANVLTF. J is TRBJ2-6 and V is TRBV11-3, with TRBD1 as a possible D gene (6 bases). Germline V gene data show CDR1 as SGHNT and CDR2 as YENEEA. The length of the CDR3 is 17 residues. Trimming left V 4 bases short and J 0 bases short, with 13 bases between.

This clone was seen a few times. The chain combines TRBV13 with TRBJ1-6, with a tentative D call TRBD1 (5 bases). CDR3 length: 15 residues. Germline CDR1 is PRHDT and CDR2 is FYEKMQ (reference sequence). Trimming stripped 0 bases from V and 7 bases from J, with 10 bases between. The CDR3 is CASSLGWQGNSPLHF. DNA for the CDR3: TGTGCCAGCAGCTTAGGCTGGCAGGGCAATTCACCCCTCCACTTT.

The rearrangement uses TRBV5-1 and TRBJ2-1; TRBD1 matches at 7 bases. V lost 4 bases, J lost 1 base, and 5 bases stayed unmatched. The CDR3 sequence is 15 residues long. Germline CDR1 SGHRS, CDR2 YFSETQ. The CDR3 sequence is CASSTGTASYNEQFF. For the CDR3, the DNA is TGCGCCAGCAGCACCGGGACAGCGTCCTACAATGAGCAGTTCTTC.

This sequence joins TRBV19 and TRBJ1-1; 10 nucleotides line up with TRBD1. Germline-derived CDR1 and CDR2 are LNHDA and SQIVND (reference sequence). The CDR3 consists of 17 residues. The V gene end was trimmed by 0 bases and the J gene end by 4 bases; junction bases not matched to a gene: 8. The CDR3 loop is CASSIDGGTGAGTEAFF. CDR3 nucleotide sequence: TGTGCCAGTAGTATAGATGGGGGGACAGGGGCGGGCACTGAAGCTTTCTTT.

There are a few counts of this clone. The J gene is TRBJ1-2, the V gene TRBV25-1; 9 bases align to TRBD1. From germline, CDR1 is MGHDK and CDR2 SYGVNS. V was pared by 6 bases and J by 7 bases, with 0 bases of the junction left unmatched. The CDR3 spans 11 residues. The CDR3 spells CASRQGAGYTF. In DNA form, the CDR3 reads TGTGCCAGCAGACAGGGGGCTGGCTACACCTTC.

In this sample, this clone turned up once. This sequence joins TRBV18 and TRBJ2-5, with D uncertain. CDR1 is KGHSH and CDR2 is LQKENI in the germline V gene. The CDR3 runs 14 residues. V lost 0 bases, J lost 4 bases, and 9 bases lay in between. The CDR3 protein is CASSPPSLRETQYF. The CDR3 region has the DNA TGTGCCAGCTCACCACCCTCCCTACGAGAGACCCAGTACTTC.

This chain connects TRBV18 to TRBJ1-1; 7 bases align to TRBD1. V was pared by 3 bases and J by 0 bases, with 7 bases of the junction left unmatched. Germline V CDR1 and CDR2: KGHSH, LQKENI. The CDR3 extends over 16 amino acids. The chain's CDR3 is CASSPQPGQMNTEAFF. CDR3 coding DNA: TGTGCCAGCTCACCCCAACCGGGACAGATGAACACTGAAGCTTTCTTT.

The chain has TRBV5-8 and TRBJ2-7; TRBD2 might be the D (5 bases). The V and J ends lost 2 bases and 7 bases respectively, with 19 bases between them. Per the germline V gene, CDR1 is SGHTS and CDR2 is YDEGEE. The CDR3 consists of 15 residues. CDR3 in amino acids: CASSFSPVNWREQYF. The CDR3 bases are TGTGCCAGCAGCTTTAGCCCGGTGAACTGGAGGGAGCAGTACTTC.